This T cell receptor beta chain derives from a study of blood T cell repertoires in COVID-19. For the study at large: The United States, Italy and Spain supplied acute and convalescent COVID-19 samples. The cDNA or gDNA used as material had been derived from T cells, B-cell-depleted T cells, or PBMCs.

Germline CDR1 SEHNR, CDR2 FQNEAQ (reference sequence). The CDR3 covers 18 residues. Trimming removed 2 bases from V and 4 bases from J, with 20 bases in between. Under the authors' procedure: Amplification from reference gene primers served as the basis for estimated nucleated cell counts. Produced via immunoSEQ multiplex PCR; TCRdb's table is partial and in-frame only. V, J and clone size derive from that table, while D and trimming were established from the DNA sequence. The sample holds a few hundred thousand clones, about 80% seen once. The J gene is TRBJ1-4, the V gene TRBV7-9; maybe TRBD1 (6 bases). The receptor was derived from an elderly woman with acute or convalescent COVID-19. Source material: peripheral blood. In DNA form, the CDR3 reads TGTGCCAGCAGCTTAAGTCTCGCCGCAGGGGTACTTAATGAAAAACTGTTTTTT. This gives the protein CASSLSLAAGVLNEKLFF. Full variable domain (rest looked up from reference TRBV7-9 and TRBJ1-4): DTGVSQNPRHKITKRGQNVTFRCDPISEHNRLYWYRQTLGQGPEFLTYFQNEAQLEKSRLLSDRFSAERPKGSFSTLEIQRTEQGDSAMYLCASSLSLAAGVLNEKLFFGSGTQLSVL.